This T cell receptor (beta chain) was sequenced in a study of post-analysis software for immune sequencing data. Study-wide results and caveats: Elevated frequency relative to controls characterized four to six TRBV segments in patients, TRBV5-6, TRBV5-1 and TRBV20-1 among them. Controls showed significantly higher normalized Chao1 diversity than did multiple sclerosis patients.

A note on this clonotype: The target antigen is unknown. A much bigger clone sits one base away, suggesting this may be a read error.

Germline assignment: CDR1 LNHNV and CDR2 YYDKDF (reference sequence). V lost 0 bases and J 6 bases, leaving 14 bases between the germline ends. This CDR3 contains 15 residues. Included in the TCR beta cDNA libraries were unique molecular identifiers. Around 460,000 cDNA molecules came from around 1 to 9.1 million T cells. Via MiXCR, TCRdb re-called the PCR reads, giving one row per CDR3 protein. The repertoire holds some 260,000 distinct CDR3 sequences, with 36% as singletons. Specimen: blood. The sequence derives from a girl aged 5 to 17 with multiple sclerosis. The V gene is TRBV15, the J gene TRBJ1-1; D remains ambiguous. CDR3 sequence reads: CATSRDLGIGAEAFF. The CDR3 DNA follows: TGTGCCACCAGCAGAGATTTAGGCATTGGGGCTGAAGCTTTCTTT.